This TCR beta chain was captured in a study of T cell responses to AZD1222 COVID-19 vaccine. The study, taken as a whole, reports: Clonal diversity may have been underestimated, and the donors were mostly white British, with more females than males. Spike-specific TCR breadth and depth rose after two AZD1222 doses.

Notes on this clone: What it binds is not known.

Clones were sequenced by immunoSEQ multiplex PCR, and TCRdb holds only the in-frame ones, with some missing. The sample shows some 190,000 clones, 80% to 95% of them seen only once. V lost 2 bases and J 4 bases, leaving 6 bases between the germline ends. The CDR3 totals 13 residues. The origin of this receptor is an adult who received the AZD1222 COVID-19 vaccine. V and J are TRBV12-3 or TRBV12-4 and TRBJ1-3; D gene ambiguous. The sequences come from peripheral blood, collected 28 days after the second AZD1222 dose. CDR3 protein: CASSLTPGNTIYF. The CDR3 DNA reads TGTGCCAGCAGTTTAACACCAGGAAACACCATATATTTT.